This T cell receptor (beta chain) derives from a study of blood T cell repertoires in COVID-19. With V trimmed by 3 bases and J by 3 bases, 6 bases remained unmatched. CDR3 length equals 16 residues. Germline V gives CDR1 KGHSH, CDR2 LQKENI. Some clones are missing from TCRdb's copy, which holds only in-frame ones; the method was immunoSEQ multiplex PCR. This sample has about 310,000 clones, with 90% found just once. The V call is TRBV18, the J call TRBJ1-4; TRBD1 matches at 8 bases. What was sequenced was peripheral blood. The sequence came from a woman aged 35 to 49 with COVID-19, enrolled during active disease. CDR3 amino acids: CASSPGQGFANEKLFF. DNA of the CDR3: TGTGCCAGCTCACCCGGACAGGGCTTCGCTAATGAAAAACTGTTTTTT.